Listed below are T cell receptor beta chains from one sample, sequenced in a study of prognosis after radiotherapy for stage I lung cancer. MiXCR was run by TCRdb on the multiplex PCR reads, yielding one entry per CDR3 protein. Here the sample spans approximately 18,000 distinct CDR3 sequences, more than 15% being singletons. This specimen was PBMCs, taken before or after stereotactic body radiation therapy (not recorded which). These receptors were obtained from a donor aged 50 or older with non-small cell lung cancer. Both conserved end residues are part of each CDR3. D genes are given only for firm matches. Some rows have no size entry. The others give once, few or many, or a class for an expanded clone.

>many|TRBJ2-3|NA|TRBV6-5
TGTGCCAGCAGTTACTCGAGACAGGACACAGATACGCAGTATTTT
CASSYSRQDTDTQYF
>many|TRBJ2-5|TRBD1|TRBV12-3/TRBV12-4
TGTGCCAGCAGTCGGGGGACAGGTGGAGAGACCCAGTACTTC
CASSRGTGGETQYF
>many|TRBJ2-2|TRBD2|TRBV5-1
TGCGCCAGCAGCTTCTCCGGGACTAGGGGATACACCGGGGAGCTGTTTTTT
CASSFSGTRGYTGELFF
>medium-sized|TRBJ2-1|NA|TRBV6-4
TGTGCCAGCAGTGACCCGGACCCGCAGGAGGACAATGAGCAGTTCTTC
CASSDPDPQEDNEQFF
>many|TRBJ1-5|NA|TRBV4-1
TGCGCCAGCAGCCAAGATCCCCAGGGCAACAATCAGCCCCAGCATTTT
CASSQDPQGNNQPQHF
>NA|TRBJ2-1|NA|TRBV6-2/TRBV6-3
TGTGCCAGCAGTTACGGGCCCGAAGTAGCTCTTGGGCCTGACAATGAGCAGTTCTTC
CASSYGPEVALGPDNEQFF
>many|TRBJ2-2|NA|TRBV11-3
TGTGCCAGCAGCTTAGGTGTGAGGGGCGACACCGGGGAGCTGTTTTTT
CASSLGVRGDTGELFF
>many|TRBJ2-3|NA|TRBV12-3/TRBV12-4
TGTGCCAGCAGTACTAGAGGACATTCGGACACAGATACGCAGTATTTT
CASSTRGHSDTDTQYF
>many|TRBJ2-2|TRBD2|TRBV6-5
TGTGCCAGCAGTTACTCGACTAGCGGGACTACCGGGGAGCTGTTTTTT
CASSYSTSGTTGELFF
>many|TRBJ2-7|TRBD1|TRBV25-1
TGTGCCAGCAGTGGTGGCAGGACAGGTAGTTGGGAGCAGTACTTC
CASSGGRTGSWEQYF
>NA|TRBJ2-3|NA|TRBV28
TGTGCCAGCAGTTCCCCCACTAGTATCCCCACGGGTACGCAGTATTTT
CASSSPTSIPTGTQYF
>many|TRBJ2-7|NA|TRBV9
TGTGCCAGCAGCGTGGGGGCTTCCTACGAGCAGTACTTC
CASSVGASYEQYF
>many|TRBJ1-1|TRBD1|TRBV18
TGTGCCAGCTCACCACTAACAGGGGACACTGAAGCTTTCTTT
CASSPLTGDTEAFF
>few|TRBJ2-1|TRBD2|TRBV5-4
TGTGCCAGCAGCTTGGAACAAGTAGCGGGGGGCGGCAATGAGCAGTTCTTC
CASSLEQVAGGGNEQFF
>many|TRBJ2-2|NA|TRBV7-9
TGTGCCAGCCGAAGCTCCCAAACTGTTAACACCGGGGAGCTGTTTTTT
CASRSSQTVNTGELFF
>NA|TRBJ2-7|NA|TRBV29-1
TGCAGCGTTTTGTTTTCCTACGAGAAGTACTTC
CSVLFSYEKYF
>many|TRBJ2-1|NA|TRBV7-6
TGTGCCAGCAGCTTAGGGGCGGGACTTAGCTCCTACAATGAGCAGTTCTTC
CASSLGAGLSSYNEQFF
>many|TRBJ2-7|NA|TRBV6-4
TGTGCCAGCAGTGCCTGCTACGAGCAGTACTTC
CASSACYEQYF
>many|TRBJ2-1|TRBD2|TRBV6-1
TGTGCCACCTTTCTTCCTAGCGGAAATGAGCAGTTCTTC
CATFLPSGNEQFF
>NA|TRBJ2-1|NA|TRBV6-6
TGTGCCAGCAGTTACTCGGGGGGTGAGCAGTTCTTC
CASSYSGGEQFF
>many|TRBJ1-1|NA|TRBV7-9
TGTGCCACCCATCTTAGGAACACTGAAGCTTTCTTT
CATHLRNTEAFF
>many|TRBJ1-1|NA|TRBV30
TGTGCCTGGAGGTCCCAGGGGTGGGCCGAAGCTTTCTTT
CAWRSQGWAEAFF
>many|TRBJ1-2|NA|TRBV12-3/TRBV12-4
TGTGCCAGCAGCAAACAGGGTGCCCCCTATGGCTACACCTTC
CASSKQGAPYGYTF
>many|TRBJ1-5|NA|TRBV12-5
TGTGCTAGTGGCCCCTGGGGGAGCAATCAGCCCCAGCATTTT
CASGPWGSNQPQHF
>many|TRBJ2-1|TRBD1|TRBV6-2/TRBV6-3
TGTGCCAGCAGTTGGCCGAGGACAGGGGTTGAGCAGTTCTTC
CASSWPRTGVEQFF
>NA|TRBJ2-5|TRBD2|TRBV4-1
TGCGCCAGCAACCAAGACGTCAGCGGGGGGGAGACCCAGTACTTC
CASNQDVSGGETQYF
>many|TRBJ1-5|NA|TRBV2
TGTGCCAGCAGTGGACAGGTAAATCAGCCCCAGCATTTT
CASSGQVNQPQHF
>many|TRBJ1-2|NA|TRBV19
TGTGCCAGTAGTCCCCCCCAGGGGCAGGGCTACACCTTC
CASSPPQGQGYTF
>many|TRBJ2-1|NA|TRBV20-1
TGCAGTGCTACCCCCCGCATTCCACGCAATGAGCAGTTCTTC
CSATPRIPRNEQFF
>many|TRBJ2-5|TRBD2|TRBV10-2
TGCGCCAGCGGGTTGAGCGGGGGGGCGAAGACCCAGTACTTC
CASGLSGGAKTQYF
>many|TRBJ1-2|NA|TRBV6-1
TGTGCCAGCAGGTTGGACAGAAACTATGGCTACACCTTC
CASRLDRNYGYTF
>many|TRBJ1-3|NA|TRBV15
TGTGCCACCAGCAGAGATTCCCTCCAGGAGAGCTCTGGAAACACCATATATTTT
CATSRDSLQESSGNTIYF
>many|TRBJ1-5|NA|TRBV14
TGTGCCAGCAGTCGCTTCGGAGAGCCCCAGCATTTT
CASSRFGEPQHF
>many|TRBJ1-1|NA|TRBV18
TGTGCCAGCTCACCCCGGCAGGAGATGAACACTGAAGCTTTCTTT
CASSPRQEMNTEAFF
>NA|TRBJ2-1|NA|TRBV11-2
TGTGCCAGCAGCGTTTACGCGGGATATGAGCAGTTCTTC
CASSVYAGYEQFF
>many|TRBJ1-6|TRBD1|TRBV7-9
TGTGCCAGCAGCTCCTGGACAGGGCCCCTCCACTTT
CASSSWTGPLHF
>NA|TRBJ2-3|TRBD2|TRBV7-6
TGTGCCAGCAGCACTAGGGGTGGAGGGACTACCACAGATACGCAGTATTTT
CASSTRGGGTTTDTQYF
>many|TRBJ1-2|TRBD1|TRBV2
TGTGCCAGCAGTGTACAGGGGGGCTATGGCTACACCTTC
CASSVQGGYGYTF
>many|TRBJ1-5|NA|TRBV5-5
TGTGCCAGCAGCTTGAGGGACCAGGGGATAGGTCAGCCCCAGCATTTT
CASSLRDQGIGQPQHF